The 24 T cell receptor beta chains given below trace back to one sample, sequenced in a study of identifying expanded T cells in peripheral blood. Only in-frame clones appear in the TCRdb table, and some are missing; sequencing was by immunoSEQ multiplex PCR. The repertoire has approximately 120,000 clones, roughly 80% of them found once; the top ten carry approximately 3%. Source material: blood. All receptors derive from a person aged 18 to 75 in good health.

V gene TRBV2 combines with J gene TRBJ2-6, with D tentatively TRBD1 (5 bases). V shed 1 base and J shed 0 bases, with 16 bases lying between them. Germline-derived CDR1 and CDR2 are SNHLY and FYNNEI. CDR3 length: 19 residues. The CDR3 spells CASSEGPWTTYSGANVLTF. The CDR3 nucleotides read TGTGCCAGCAGTGAAGGCCCATGGACAACCTACTCTGGGGCCAACGTCCTGACTTTC.

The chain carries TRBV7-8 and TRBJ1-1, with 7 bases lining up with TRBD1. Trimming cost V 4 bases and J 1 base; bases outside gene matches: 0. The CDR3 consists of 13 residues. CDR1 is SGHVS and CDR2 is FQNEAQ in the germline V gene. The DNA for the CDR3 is TGTGCCAGCAGCTCAGGGGGGAACACTGAAGCTTTCTTT. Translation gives CASSSGGNTEAFF.

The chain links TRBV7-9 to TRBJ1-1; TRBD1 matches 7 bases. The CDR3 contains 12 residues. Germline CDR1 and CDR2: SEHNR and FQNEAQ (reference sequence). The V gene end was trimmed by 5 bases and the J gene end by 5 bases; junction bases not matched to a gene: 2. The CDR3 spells CASSQGGTEAFF. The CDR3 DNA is TGTGCCAGCAGCCAGGGGGGAACTGAAGCTTTCTTT.

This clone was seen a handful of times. CDR3 bases: TGTGCCGGGACAGACACTGAAGCTTTCTTT. This gives the protein CAGTDTEAFF. This rearrangement joins TRBV30 to TRBJ1-1, with 7 bases fitting TRBD1. Germline CDR1 and CDR2: GTSNPN and SVGIG (reference sequence). Trimming removed 8 bases from V and 3 bases from J; junction bases left unmatched: 0. This CDR3 is 10 amino acids long. Drawing the rest from reference TRBV30 and TRBJ1-1, the complete variable domain is SQTIHQWPATLVQPVGSPLSLECTVEGTSNPNLYWYRQAAGRGLQLLFYSVGIGQISSEVPQNLSASRPQDRQFILSSKKLLLSDSGFYLCAGTDTEAFFGQGTRLTVV.

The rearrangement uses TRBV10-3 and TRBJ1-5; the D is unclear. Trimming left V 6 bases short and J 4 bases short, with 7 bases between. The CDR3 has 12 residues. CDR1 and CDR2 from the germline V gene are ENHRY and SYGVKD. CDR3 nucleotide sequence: TGTGCCATCAGCCCTAATAATCAGCCCCAGCATTTT. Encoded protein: CAISPNNQPQHF.

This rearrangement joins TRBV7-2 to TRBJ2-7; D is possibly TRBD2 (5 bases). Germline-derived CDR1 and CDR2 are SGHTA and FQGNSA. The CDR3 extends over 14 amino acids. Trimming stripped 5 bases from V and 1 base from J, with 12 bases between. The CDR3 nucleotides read TGTGCCAGCAGCCGGCTAGCTTTTTCCTACGAGCAGTACTTC. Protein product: CASSRLAFSYEQYF.

The CDR3 nucleotides read TGTGCCAGCAGCGGGTCACAGGAAAACTATGGCTACACCTTC. Its protein product is CASSGSQENYGYTF. This rearrangement joins TRBV9 to TRBJ1-2; TRBD1 might be the D (5 bases). The ends were cut back, 3 bases at V and 2 bases at J, with 11 bases in the middle. This CDR3 region has 14 residues. Looked up from germline, CDR1 is SGDLS and CDR2 is YYNGEE.

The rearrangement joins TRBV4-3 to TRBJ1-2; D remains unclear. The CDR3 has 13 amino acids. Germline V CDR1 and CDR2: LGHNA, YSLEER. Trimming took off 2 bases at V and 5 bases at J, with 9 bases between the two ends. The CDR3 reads CASSQSRGYGYTF. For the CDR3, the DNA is TGCGCCAGCAGCCAATCTCGGGGTTATGGCTACACCTTC.

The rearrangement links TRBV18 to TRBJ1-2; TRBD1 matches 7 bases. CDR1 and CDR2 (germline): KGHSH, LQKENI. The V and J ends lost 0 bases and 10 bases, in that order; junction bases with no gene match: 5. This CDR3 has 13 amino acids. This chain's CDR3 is CASSPPGGRVYTF. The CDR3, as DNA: TGTGCCAGCTCACCACCAGGGGGCCGGGTCTACACCTTC.

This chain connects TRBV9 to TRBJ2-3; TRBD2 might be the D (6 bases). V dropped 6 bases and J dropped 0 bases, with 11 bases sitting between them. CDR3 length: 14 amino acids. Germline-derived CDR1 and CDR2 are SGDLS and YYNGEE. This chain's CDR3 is CASNRDWSTDTQYF. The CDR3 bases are TGTGCCAGCAACCGGGACTGGAGCACAGATACGCAGTATTTT.

Written as DNA, the CDR3 is TGTGCCAGCAGCTTGAGGGACTCCGCTGAAGCTTTCTTT. Amino acids: CASSLRDSAEAFF. The V and J genes are TRBV5-4 and TRBJ1-1; D is possibly TRBD1 (5 bases). The CDR3 has 13 amino acids. Germline assignment: CDR1 SGHNT and CDR2 YYREEE (reference sequence). Between the trimmed V and J ends, which lost 1 base and 6 bases, there was a span of 10 bases.

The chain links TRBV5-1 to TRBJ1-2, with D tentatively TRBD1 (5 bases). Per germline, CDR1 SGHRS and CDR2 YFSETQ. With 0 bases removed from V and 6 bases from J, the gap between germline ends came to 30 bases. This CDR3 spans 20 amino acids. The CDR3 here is CASSLVPLRQGSLRENGYTF. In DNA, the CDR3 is TGCGCCAGCAGCTTGGTTCCCCTGCGCCAGGGATCGCTAAGGGAAAATGGCTACACCTTC.

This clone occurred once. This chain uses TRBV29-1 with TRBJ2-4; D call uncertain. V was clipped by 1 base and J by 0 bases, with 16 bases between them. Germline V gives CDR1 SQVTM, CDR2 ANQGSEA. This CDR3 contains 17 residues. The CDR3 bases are TGCAGCGTTGAAGTGTTTTGGATTCCGCTAGCCAAAAACATTCAGTACTTC. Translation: CSVEVFWIPLAKNIQYF.

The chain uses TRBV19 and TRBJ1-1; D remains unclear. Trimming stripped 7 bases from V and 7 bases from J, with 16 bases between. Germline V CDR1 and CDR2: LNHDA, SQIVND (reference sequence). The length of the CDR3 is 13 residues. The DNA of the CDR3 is TGTGCCAGTAAGGATCCAGGCCGAATTGAAGCTTTCTTT. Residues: CASKDPGRIEAFF.

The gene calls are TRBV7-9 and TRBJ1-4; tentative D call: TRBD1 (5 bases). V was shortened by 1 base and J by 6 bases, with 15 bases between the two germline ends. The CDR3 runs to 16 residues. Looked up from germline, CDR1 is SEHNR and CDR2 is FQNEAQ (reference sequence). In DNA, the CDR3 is TGTGCCAGCAGCTTAGGATTAGGGGAGAGGTATGAAAAACTGTTTTTT. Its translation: CASSLGLGERYEKLFF. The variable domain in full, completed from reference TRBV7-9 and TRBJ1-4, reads DTGVSQNPRHKITKRGQNVTFRCDPISEHNRLYWYRQTLGQGPEFLTYFQNEAQLEKSRLLSDRFSAERPKGSFSTLEIQRTEQGDSAMYLCASSLGLGERYEKLFFGSGTQLSVL.

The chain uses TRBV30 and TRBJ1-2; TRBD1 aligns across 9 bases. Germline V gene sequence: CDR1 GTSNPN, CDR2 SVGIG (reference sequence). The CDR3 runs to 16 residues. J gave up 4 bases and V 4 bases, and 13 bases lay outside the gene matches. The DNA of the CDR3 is TGTGCCTGGACCTCCCTGGACAGGGGAACTTTCTATGGCTACACCTTC. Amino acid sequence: CAWTSLDRGTFYGYTF.

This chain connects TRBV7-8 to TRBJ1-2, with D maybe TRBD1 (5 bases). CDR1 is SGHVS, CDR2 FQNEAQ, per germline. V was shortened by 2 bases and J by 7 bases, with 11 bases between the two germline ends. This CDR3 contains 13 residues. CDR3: CASSLIGTGGYTF. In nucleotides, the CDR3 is TGTGCCAGCAGCTTAATCGGGACTGGTGGCTACACCTTC.

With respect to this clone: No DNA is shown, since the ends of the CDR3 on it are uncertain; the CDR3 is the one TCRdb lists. The chain's CDR3 is CSVASGTGAPAYF. The chain is built from TRBV29-1 and TRBJ1-3; the D segment call TRBD1 is taken from the table without a DNA check. The germline V gene has CDR1 SQVTM and CDR2 ANQGSEA. Both ends counted, the CDR3 spans 13 residues.

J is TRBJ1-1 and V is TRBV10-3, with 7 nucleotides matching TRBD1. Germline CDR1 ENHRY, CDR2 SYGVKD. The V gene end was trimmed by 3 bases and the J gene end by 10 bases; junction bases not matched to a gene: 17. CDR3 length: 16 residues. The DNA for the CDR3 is TGTGCCATCAGTGAACCCGGCAGGGGGTTTTTTCTCGGAGCTTTCTTT. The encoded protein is CAISEPGRGFFLGAFF.

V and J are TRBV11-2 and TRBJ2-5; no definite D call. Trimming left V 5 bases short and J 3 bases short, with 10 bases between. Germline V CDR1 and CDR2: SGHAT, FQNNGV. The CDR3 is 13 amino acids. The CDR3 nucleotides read TGTGCCAGCAGCCCGATCAGTGAAGAGACCCAGTACTTC. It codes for CASSPISEETQYF.

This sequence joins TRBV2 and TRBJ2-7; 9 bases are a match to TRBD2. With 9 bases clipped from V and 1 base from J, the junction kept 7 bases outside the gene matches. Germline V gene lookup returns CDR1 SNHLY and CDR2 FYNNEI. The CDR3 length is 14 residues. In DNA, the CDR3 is TGTGCCAGTCGCTTAAGCGGGGGGTCCTACGAGCAGTACTTC. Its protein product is CASRLSGGSYEQYF. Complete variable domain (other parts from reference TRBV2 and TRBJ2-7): EPEVTQTPSHQVTQMGQEVILRCVPISNHLYFYWYRQILGQKVEFLVSFYNNEISEKSEIFDDQFSVERPDGSNFTLKIRSTKLEDSAMYFCASRLSGGSYEQYFGPGTRLTVT.

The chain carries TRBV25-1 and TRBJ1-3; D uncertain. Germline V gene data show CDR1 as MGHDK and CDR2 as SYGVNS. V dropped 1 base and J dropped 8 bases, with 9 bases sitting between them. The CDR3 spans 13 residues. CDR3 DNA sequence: TGTGCCAGCAGTGAATCAGGTGGGGACACCATATATTTT. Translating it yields CASSESGGDTIYF.

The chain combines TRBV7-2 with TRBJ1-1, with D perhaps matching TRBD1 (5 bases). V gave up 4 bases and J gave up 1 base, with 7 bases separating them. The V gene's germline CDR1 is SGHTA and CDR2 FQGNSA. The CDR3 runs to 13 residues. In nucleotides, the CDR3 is TGTGCCAGCAGCTCGGGACCGAACACTGAAGCTTTCTTT. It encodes CASSSGPNTEAFF. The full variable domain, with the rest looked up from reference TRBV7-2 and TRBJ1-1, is GAGVSQSPSNKVTEKGKDVELRCDPISGHTALYWYRQSLGQGLEFLIYFQGNSAPDKSGLPSDRFSAERTGGSVSTLTIQRTQQEDSAVYLCASSSGPNTEAFFGQGTRLTVV.

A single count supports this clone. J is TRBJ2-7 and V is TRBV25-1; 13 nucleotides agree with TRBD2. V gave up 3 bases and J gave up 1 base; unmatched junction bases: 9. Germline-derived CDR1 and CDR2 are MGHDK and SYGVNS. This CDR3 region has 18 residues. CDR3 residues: CASSDPGLAGERSYEQYF. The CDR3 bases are TGTGCCAGCAGTGACCCCGGACTAGCGGGGGAAAGATCCTACGAGCAGTACTTC.